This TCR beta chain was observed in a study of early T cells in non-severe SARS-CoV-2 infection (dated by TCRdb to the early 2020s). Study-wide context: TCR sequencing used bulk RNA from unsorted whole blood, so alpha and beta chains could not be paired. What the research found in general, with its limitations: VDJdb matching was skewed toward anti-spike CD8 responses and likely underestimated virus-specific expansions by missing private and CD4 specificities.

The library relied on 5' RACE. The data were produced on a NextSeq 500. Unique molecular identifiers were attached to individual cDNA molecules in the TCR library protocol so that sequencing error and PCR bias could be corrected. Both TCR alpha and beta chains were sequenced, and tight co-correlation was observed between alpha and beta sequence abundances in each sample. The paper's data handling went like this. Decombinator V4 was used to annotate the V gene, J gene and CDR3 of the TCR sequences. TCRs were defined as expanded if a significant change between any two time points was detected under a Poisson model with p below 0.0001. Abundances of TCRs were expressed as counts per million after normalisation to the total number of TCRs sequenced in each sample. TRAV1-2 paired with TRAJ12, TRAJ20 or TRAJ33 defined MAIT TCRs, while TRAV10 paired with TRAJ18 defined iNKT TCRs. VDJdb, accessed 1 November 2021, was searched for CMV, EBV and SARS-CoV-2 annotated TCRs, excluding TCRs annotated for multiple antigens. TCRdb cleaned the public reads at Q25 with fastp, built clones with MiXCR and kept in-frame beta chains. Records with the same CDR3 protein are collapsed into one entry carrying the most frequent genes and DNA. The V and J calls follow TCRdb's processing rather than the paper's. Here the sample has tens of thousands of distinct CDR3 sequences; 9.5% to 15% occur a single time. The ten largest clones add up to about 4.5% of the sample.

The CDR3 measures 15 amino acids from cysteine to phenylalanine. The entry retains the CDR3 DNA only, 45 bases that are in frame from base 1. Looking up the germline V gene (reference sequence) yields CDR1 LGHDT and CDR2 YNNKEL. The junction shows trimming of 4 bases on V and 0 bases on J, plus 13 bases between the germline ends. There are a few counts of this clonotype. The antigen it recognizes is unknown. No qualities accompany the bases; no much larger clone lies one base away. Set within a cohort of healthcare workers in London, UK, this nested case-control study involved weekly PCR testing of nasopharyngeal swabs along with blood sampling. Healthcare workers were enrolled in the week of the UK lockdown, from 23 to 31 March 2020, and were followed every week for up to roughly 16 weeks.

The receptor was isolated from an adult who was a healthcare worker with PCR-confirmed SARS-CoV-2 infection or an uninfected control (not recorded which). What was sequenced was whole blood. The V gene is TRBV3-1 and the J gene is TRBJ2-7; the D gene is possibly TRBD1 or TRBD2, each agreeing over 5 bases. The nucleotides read TGTGCCAGCAGCCCAGCCGGGACGCCCTCCTACGAGCAGTACTTC. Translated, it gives CASSPAGTPSYEQYF.